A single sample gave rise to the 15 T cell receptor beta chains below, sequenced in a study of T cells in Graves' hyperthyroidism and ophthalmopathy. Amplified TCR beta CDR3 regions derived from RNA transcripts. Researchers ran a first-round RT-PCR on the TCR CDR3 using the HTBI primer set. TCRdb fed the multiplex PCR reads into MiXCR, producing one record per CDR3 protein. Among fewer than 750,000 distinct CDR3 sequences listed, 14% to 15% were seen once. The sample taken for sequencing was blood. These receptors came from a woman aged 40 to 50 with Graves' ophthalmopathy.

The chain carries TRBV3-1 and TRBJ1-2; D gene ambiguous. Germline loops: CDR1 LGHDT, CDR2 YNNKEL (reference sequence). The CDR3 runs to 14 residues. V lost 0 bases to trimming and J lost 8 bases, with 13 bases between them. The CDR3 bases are TGTGCCAGCAGCCAAGATCCGGCGGGCGAGGGCTACACCTTC. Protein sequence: CASSQDPAGEGYTF.

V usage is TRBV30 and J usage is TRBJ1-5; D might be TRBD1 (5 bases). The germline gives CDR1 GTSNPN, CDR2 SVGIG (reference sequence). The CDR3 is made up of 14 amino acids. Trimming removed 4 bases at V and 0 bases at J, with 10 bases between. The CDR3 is CAWTSGLSNQPQHF. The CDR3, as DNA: TGTGCCTGGACCTCGGGGCTTAGCAATCAGCCCCAGCATTTT.

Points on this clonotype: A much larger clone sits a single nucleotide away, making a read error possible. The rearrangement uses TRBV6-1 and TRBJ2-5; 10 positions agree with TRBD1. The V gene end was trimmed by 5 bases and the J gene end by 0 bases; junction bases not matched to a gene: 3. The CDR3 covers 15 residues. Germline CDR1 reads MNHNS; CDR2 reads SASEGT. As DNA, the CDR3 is TGTGCCAGCAGTCCGGGACAGGGGAACCAAGAGACCCAGTACTTC. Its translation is CASSPGQGNQETQYF.

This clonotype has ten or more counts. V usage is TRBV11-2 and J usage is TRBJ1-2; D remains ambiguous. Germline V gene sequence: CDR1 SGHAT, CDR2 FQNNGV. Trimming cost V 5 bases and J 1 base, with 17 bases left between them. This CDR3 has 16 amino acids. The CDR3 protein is CASSPKGPVNNYGYTF. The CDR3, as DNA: TGTGCCAGCAGCCCGAAAGGGCCCGTCAATAACTATGGCTACACCTTC.

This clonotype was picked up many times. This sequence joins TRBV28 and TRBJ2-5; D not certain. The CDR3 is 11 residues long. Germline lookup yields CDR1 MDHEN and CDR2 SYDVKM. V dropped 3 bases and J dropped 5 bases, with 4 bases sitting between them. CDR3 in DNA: TGTGCCAGCAGTTTCATGGAGACCCAGTACTTC. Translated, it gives CASSFMETQYF. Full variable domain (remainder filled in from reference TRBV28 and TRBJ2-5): DVKVTQSSRYLVKRTGEKVFLECVQDMDHENMFWYRQDPGLGLRLIYFSYDVKMKEKGDIPEGYSVSREKKERFSLILESASTNQTSMYLCASSFMETQYFGPGTRLLVL.

The DNA of the CDR3 is TGCAGCGTTGAGGGGGACAGGGGGCATTGGTACACCTTC. Translating gives CSVEGDRGHWYTF. The chain has TRBV29-1 and TRBJ1-2; TRBD1 aligns across 12 bases. The CDR3 length is 13 residues. The V segment lost 3 bases and the J segment 11 bases; nucleotides outside the gene matches: 7. Germline V gives CDR1 SQVTM, CDR2 ANQGSEA.

CDR3 DNA: TGCAGCGTTGGAGATCCCAGACATCGCGAAAGCGAAGCTTTCTTT. Its translation is CSVGDPRHRESEAFF. The genes are TRBV29-1 and TRBJ1-1; D gene unclear. This CDR3 is built from 15 residues. Deletions cut 4 bases from V and 8 bases from J, with 23 bases between. Germline CDR1 is SQVTM and CDR2 is ANQGSEA. Combining the CDR3 with reference TRBV29-1 and TRBJ1-1 gives the whole variable domain SAVISQKPSRDICQRGTSLTIQCQVDSQVTMMFWYRQQPGQSLTLIATANQGSEATYESGFVIDKFPISRPNLTFSTLTVSNMSPEDSSIYLCSVGDPRHRESEAFFGQGTRLTVV.

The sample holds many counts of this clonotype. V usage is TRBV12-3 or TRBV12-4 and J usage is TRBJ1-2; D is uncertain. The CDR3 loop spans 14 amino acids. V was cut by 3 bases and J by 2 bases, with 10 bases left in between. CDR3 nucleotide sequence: TGTGCCAGCAGTTTTAATCCGAAAAACTATGGCTACACCTTC. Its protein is CASSFNPKNYGYTF.

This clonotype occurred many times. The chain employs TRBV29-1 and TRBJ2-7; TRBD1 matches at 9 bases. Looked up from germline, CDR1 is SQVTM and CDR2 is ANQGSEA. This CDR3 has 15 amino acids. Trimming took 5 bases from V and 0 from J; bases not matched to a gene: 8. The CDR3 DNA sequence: TGCAGCGTTAGTCCCGGGACAGGGAGCTCCTACGAGCAGTACTTC. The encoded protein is CSVSPGTGSSYEQYF.

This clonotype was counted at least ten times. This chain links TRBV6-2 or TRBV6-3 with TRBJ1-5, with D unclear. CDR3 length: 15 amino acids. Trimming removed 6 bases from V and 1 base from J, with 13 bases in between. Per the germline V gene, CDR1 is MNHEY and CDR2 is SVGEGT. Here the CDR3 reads CASSTRRQSNQPQHF. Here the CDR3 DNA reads TGTGCCAGCAGCACCCGGCGGCAGAGCAATCAGCCCCAGCATTTT.

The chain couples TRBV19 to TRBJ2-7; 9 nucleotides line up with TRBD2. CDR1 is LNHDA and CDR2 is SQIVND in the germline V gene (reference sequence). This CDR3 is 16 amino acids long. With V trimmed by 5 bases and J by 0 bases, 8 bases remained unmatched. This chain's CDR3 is CASSPQGREGSYEQYF. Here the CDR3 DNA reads TGTGCCAGTAGTCCGCAAGGGCGGGAGGGCTCCTACGAGCAGTACTTC.

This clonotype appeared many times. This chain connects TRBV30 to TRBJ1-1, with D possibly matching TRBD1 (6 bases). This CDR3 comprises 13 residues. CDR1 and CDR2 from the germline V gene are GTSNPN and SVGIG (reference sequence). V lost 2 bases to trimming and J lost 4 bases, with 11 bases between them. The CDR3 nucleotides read TGTGCCTGGAGTTGGGGGCAGGTCACTGAAGCTTTCTTT. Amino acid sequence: CAWSWGQVTEAFF. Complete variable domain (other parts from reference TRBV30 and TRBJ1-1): SQTIHQWPATLVQPVGSPLSLECTVEGTSNPNLYWYRQAAGRGLQLLFYSVGIGQISSEVPQNLSASRPQDRQFILSSKKLLLSDSGFYLCAWSWGQVTEAFFGQGTRLTVV.

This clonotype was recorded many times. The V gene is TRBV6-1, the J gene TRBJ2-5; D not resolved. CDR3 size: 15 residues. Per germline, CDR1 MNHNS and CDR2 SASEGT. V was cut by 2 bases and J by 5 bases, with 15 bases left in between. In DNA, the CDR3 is TGTGCCAGCAGTGAACGTCGGAGACAAGATGAGACCCAGTACTTC. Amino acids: CASSERRRQDETQYF.

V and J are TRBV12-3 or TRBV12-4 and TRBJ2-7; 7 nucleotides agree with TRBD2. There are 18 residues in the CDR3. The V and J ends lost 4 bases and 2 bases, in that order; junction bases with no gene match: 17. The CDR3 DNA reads TGTGCCAGCAGTTCCTTGGGGAGGCCGGGACTATCGACCTACGAGCAGTACTTC. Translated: CASSSLGRPGLSTYEQYF.

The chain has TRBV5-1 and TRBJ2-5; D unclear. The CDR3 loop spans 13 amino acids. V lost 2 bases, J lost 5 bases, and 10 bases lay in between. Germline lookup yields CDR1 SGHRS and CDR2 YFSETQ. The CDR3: CASSFAPGETQYF. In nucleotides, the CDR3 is TGCGCCAGCAGCTTCGCCCCCGGGGAGACCCAGTACTTC. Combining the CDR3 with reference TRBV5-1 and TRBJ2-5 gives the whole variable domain KAGVTQTPRYLIKTRGQQVTLSCSPISGHRSVSWYQQTPGQGLQFLFEYFSETQRNKGNFPGRFSGRQFSNSRSEMNVSTLELGDSALYLCASSFAPGETQYFGPGTRLLVL.